This T cell receptor (beta chain) was identified in a study of cytomegalovirus exposure and HLA in healthy donors. Across the whole study: Earlier results showed 117 million unique TCR beta sequences derived from 150 million to 200 million T cells. General study points: In an earlier analysis, productive rearrangement rates for most beta V segments clustered near 87% or 30%. The authors later found TCR association rates varying by HLA locus, with DRB1 most and HLA-C fewest. The classifier reportedly diagnosed cytomegalovirus status with high sensitivity and specificity.

Trimming pared 0 bases from V and 10 bases from J, leaving 12 bases between. The CDR3 loop spans 12 amino acids. Germline assignment: CDR1 SQVTM and CDR2 ANQGSEA. Comments on this clone: No antigen is known for it.

Amplification used 60 Vbeta primers and 13 Jbeta primers. Libraries were prepared by immunoSEQ multiplex PCR; TCRdb keeps only in-frame clonotypes and omits some of them. The data contain about 180,000 clones, approximately 78% of them singletons. This receptor was taken from a human donor in good health. This chain connects TRBV29-1 to TRBJ1-1; D perhaps matches TRBD1 (6 bases). The material sequenced was PBMCs. The CDR3 coding sequence is TGCAGCGTTGAAGAGACACAGGGCGCAGCTTTCTTT. This sequence encodes CSVEETQGAAFF. Based on the CDR3 plus reference TRBV29-1 and TRBJ1-1, the full variable domain is SAVISQKPSRDICQRGTSLTIQCQVDSQVTMMFWYRQQPGQSLTLIATANQGSEATYESGFVIDKFPISRPNLTFSTLTVSNMSPEDSSIYLCSVEETQGAAFFGQGTRLTVV.